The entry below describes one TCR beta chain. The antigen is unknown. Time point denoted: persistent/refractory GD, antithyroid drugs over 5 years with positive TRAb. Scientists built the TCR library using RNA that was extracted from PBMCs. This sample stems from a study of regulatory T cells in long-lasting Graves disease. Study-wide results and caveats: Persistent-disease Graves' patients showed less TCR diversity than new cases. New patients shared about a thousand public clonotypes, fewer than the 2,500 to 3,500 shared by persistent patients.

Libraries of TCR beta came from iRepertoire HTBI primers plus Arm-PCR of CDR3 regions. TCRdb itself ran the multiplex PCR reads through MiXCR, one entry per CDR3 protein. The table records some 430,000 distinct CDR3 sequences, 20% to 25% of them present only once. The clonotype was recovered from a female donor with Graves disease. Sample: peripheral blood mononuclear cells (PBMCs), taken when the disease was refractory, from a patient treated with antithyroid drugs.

This CDR3 reads CASGFSNQPQHF. The CDR3 DNA reads TGTGCCAGCGGGTTTAGCAATCAGCCCCAGCATTTT. The V call is TRBV7-9, the J call TRBJ1-5; the D is unclear. From germline, CDR1 is SEHNR and CDR2 FQNEAQ (reference sequence). The CDR3 is made up of 12 amino acids. Trimming removed 8 bases from V and 0 bases from J, with 5 bases in between.